This note documents a single TCR beta chain sequence. Trimming removed 3 bases from V and 9 bases from J, with 12 bases in between. CDR3 size: 12 residues. CDR1 SEHNR and CDR2 FQNEAQ come from the germline V gene (reference sequence). In the authors' methods: The authors estimated nucleated cell counts from reference gene primer amplification. The table came from immunoSEQ multiplex PCR; TCRdb's copy has only in-frame clones and leaves some out. The V and J calls and clone size are taken from that table; D and trimming were inferred from the DNA. This repertoire shows 150,000 to 200,000 clones, 75% to 90% found once; its top ten account for 6% to 8.5%. Seattle patients were enrolled during active infection and followed longitudinally. This specimen comes from a study of blood T cell repertoires in COVID-19.

Sequenced: peripheral blood. This chain links TRBV7-9 with TRBJ2-7; D possibly corresponds to TRBD1 (5 bases). This clonotype originated in a woman in her sixties or seventies with COVID-19, enrolled during active disease. The CDR3 DNA follows: TGTGCCAGCAGCTTTGACGGAACAGGGCAGTACTTC. Translation: CASSFDGTGQYF.